Below, one T cell receptor beta chain is given with its context. The antigen is not known. The germline V gene has CDR1 MNHNS and CDR2 SASEGT. Between the trimmed V and J ends, which lost 6 bases and 7 bases, there was a span of 19 bases. The CDR3 extends over 15 amino acids. This sample is part of a study of response to subunit inactivated influenza vaccine. Study-level results: The authors offered the suggestion that each seasonal influenza vaccination recruits few new T cells.

MiXCR was run by TCRdb on the RT-PCR reads, yielding one entry per CDR3 protein. The data contain about 480,000 distinct CDR3 sequences, roughly 9.8% of them singletons. The input for sequencing was PBMCs from blood, taken roughly 45 days after vaccination. This sequence originates from a man in his forties or fifties who received an inactivated influenza vaccine. V gene TRBV6-1 combines with J gene TRBJ2-1; D possibly corresponds to TRBD2 (6 bases). The CDR3 region is CASRFLAGSLNEQFF. CDR3 DNA sequence: TGTGCCAGCAGATTTCTGGCGGGGAGCTTGAATGAGCAGTTCTTC.